A single sample gave rise to the 9 T cell receptor beta chains below, sequenced in a study of T cells after somatic rescue of genetic block. The table came from immunoSEQ multiplex PCR; TCRdb's copy has only in-frame clones and leaves some out. The table has roughly 71,000 clones, roughly 93% seen once. Sequencing was performed on peripheral blood mononuclear cells (PBMCs). Receptors were obtained from a man aged 25-45 years.

V usage is TRBV7-8 and J usage is TRBJ1-4; 7 bases map to TRBD1. Germline lookup yields CDR1 SGHVS and CDR2 FQNEAQ. This CDR3 comprises 15 residues. J was trimmed by 5 bases and V by 5 bases; bases with no gene match: 8. CDR3 coding DNA: TGTGCCAGCAGCCCCCTCAGGGGGAGGAATGAAAAACTGTTTTTT. It yields the protein CASSPLRGRNEKLFF. Filled out from reference TRBV7-8 and TRBJ1-4, the complete variable domain reads GAGVSQSPRYKVAKRGQDVALRCDPISGHVSLFWYQQALGQGPEFLTYFQNEAQLDKSGLPSDRFFAERPEGSVSTLKIQRTQQEDSAVYLCASSPLRGRNEKLFFGSGTQLSVL.

This chain joins TRBV2 and TRBJ2-7; D is perhaps TRBD1 (6 bases). The CDR3 length is 14 residues. V was cut by 4 bases and J by 6 bases, with 16 bases left in between. Germline assignment: CDR1 SNHLY and CDR2 FYNNEI. The CDR3 reads CASSAADSFSEQYF. The DNA for the CDR3 is TGTGCCAGCAGTGCGGCGGACAGCTTTAGCGAGCAGTACTTC.

CDR3 loop: CASSRTGDQPQHF. CDR3 bases: TGTGCCAGCAGCCGGACAGGGGATCAGCCCCAGCATTTT. V and J are TRBV6-5 and TRBJ1-5; 9 positions agree with TRBD1. The CDR3 loop spans 13 amino acids. The V segment lost 6 bases and the J segment 5 bases; nucleotides outside the gene matches: 2. Germline assignment: CDR1 MNHEY and CDR2 SVGAGI.

This chain uses TRBV7-9 with TRBJ1-3, with unresolved D. Germline values: CDR1 SEHNR, CDR2 FQNEAQ (reference sequence). V was clipped by 2 bases and J by 2 bases, with 7 bases between them. The CDR3 runs to 14 residues. CDR3: CASSLSQTGNTIYF. The CDR3 DNA reads TGTGCCAGCAGCTTATCTCAGACTGGAAACACCATATATTTT.

This rearrangement joins TRBV5-6 to TRBJ2-1; TRBD2 agrees at 7 bases. The CDR3 has 15 residues. Germline assignment: CDR1 SGHDT and CDR2 YYEEEE. V shed 2 bases, J shed 3 bases, and the junction held 5 bases outside the gene matches. The CDR3 region is CASSFRGSFYNEQFF. CDR3 DNA: TGTGCCAGCAGCTTCCGCGGGAGTTTCTACAATGAGCAGTTCTTC.

V and J are TRBV9 and TRBJ2-5; D may be TRBD2 (7 bases). Trimming shortened V by 4 bases and J by 5 bases, and 18 bases separated the two germline ends. Germline assignment: CDR1 SGDLS and CDR2 YYNGEE. CDR3 size: 15 residues. This chain's CDR3 is CASSPQGGGVETQYF. The DNA of the CDR3 is TGTGCCAGCAGCCCCCAGGGCGGGGGCGTGGAGACCCAGTACTTC.

V gene TRBV7-9 combines with J gene TRBJ2-5, with TRBD1 matching 9 bases. Germline values: CDR1 SEHNR, CDR2 FQNEAQ (reference sequence). The CDR3 totals 15 residues. J lost 5 bases, V lost 1 base, and 5 bases had no gene match. The CDR3 protein is CASSLGGTGRETQYF. CDR3 DNA: TGTGCCAGCAGCTTAGGTGGGACAGGGCGGGAGACCCAGTACTTC.

The chain uses TRBV5-1 and TRBJ1-1; D gene uncertain. This CDR3 spans 13 amino acids. Germline-derived CDR1 and CDR2 are SGHRS and YFSETQ. Trimming stripped 4 bases from V and 2 bases from J, with 9 bases between. For the CDR3, the DNA is TGCGCCAGCAGCATGGACGGCAACACTGAAGCTTTCTTT. This gives the protein CASSMDGNTEAFF.

V and J are TRBV10-3 and TRBJ2-1; 10 bases map to TRBD1. This CDR3 comprises 17 residues. J was trimmed by 6 bases and V by 2 bases; bases with no gene match: 10. Germline CDR1 is ENHRY and CDR2 is SYGVKD. The CDR3 sequence is CAISEPDARTGGNEQFF. The CDR3 DNA reads as TGTGCCATCAGTGAGCCCGATGCCCGGACAGGGGGCAATGAGCAGTTCTTC.